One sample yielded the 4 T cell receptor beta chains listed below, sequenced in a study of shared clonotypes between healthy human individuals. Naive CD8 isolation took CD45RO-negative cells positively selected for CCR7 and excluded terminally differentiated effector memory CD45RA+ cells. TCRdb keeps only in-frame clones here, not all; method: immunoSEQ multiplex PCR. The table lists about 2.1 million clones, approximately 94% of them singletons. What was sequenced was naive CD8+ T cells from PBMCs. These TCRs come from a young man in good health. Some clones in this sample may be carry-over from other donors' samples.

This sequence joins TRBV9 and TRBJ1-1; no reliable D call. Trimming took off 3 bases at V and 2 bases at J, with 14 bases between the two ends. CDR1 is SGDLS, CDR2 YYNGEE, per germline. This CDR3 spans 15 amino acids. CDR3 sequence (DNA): TGTGCCAGCAGCGGAGCCAAGGGAGCCAACACTGAAGCTTTCTTT. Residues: CASSGAKGANTEAFF.

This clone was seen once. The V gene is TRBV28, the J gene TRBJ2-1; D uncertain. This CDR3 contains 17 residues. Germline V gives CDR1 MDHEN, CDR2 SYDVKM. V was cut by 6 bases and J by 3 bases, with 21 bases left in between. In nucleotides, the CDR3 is TGTGCCAGCAGCCAGTTACTCGGCCCAGCAGGCTACAATGAGCAGTTCTTC. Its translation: CASSQLLGPAGYNEQFF.

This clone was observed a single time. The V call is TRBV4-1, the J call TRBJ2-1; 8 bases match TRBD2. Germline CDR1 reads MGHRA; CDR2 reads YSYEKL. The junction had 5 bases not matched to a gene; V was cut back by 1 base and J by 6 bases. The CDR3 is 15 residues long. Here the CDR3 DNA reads TGCGCCAGCAGCCAAGGGACTAGCAGCATCAATGAGCAGTTCTTC. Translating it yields CASSQGTSSINEQFF.

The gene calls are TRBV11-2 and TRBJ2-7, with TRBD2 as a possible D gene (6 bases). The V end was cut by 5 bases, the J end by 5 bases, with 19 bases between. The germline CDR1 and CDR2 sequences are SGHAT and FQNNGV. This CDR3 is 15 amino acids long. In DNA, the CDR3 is TGTGCCAGCAGCCACCGAGCTGGGGGAGGAGACGAGCAGTACTTC. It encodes CASSHRAGGGDEQYF.